This is a list of T cell receptor beta chains from one sample in a study of breast tumors, draining lymph nodes, adjacent tissues. Each CDR3 protein gets one entry after TCRdb re-called the multiplex PCR reads with MiXCR. Of about 66,000 distinct CDR3 sequences in the sample, about 40% were seen once. The specimen was breast tumor tissue. The receptor set was obtained from a female donor with breast cancer. Some clones in this sample may be carry-over from other donors' samples. Each CDR3 is given with its conserved first and last residue. D genes are given only for firm matches. Where a row states a size, it is once, few, many or the class of an expanded clone; other rows omit it.

>TRBJ1-2|many|.|TRBV5-1
TGCGCCAGCAGCCTGACTCAGGTCGGCTACACCTTC
CASSLTQVGYTF
>TRBJ2-1|.|TRBD1|TRBV20-1
TGCAGTGCTAGTGATGACTGGGACAGGTACAATGGGCAGCTCTTC
CSASDDWDRYNGQLF
>TRBJ2-6|.|TRBD1|TRBV15
TGTGCCACCAGCCCGCCCAGGGGGATCAACGTCCTGACTTTC
CATSPPRGINVLTF
>TRBJ2-7|many|TRBD2|TRBV11-2
TGTGCCAGCAGGGACACGGGACTAGCGAGATACGAGCAGTACTTC
CASRDTGLARYEQYF
>TRBJ1-5|.|.|TRBV2
TGTGCCAGCACCGAGGGTCAGGGGCCCCAGCATTTT
CASTEGQGPQHF
>TRBJ2-5|many|.|TRBV5-5
TGTGCCAGCAGCTCACAGGTGCAAGAGACCCAGTACTTC
CASSSQVQETQYF
>TRBJ2-5|few|.|TRBV13
TGTGCCAGCAGCTTAGGGGGCCGGGAGACCCAGTACTTC
CASSLGGRETQYF
>TRBJ2-7|many|TRBD1|TRBV18
TGTGCCAGCTCACCCGGACAGGGGATTCCCTACGAGCAGTACTTC
CASSPGQGIPYEQYF
>TRBJ1-2|.|.|TRBV6-2/TRBV6-3
TGTGCCAGCAGTCACTCGGGCGGCCTAAGCTACACCTTC
CASSHSGGLSYTF
>TRBJ2-3|many|.|TRBV20-1
TGCAGTGCTAGAGGAACGGCCCACACAGATACGCAGTATTTT
CSARGTAHTDTQYF
>TRBJ2-5|many|.|TRBV12-3/TRBV12-4
TGTGCCAGCAGTTTGGTGGGAAAGACCCAGTACTTC
CASSLVGKTQYF
>TRBJ2-1|medium-sized|TRBD2|TRBV15
TGTGCCACCAGCAACCCTAGCGGGAGTAGCGATGAGCAGTTCTTC
CATSNPSGSSDEQFF
>TRBJ2-7|many|TRBD1|TRBV6-6
TGTGCCAGCAGTTACAGGGGCGTGAGGGGGCGAGCCTACGAGCAGTACTTC
CASSYRGVRGRAYEQYF
>TRBJ2-2|.|.|TRBV14
TGTGCCAGCAGCCCGGACAGAACCGGGGAGCTGTTTTTT
CASSPDRTGELFF
>TRBJ2-1|many|TRBD2|TRBV7-6
TGTGCCAGTACCGTGGGTAGCGGGACCTACAATGAGCAGTTCTTC
CASTVGSGTYNEQFF
>TRBJ1-1|.|TRBD1|TRBV10-3
TGTGCCATCAGTGGCCAACAGGGGGTTGGAACTGAAGCTTTCTTT
CAISGQQGVGTEAFF
>TRBJ2-3|.|TRBD2|TRBV15
TGTGCCACCAGCAGTAGCGGGAGGCAAAGCACAGATACGCAGTATTTT
CATSSSGRQSTDTQYF
>TRBJ2-3|.|.|TRBV12-3/TRBV12-4
TGTGCCAGCAGTTTAGCGGGACATCCTAGCACAGATACGCAGTATTTT
CASSLAGHPSTDTQYF
>TRBJ1-2|many|.|TRBV11-2
TGTGCCAGCAGCTCATCGGGTGTGAGCTACACCTTC
CASSSSGVSYTF
>TRBJ2-7|.|TRBD2|TRBV29-1
TGCAGCGTTGAAGTAGCGGGGGGGAACGAGCAGTACTTC
CSVEVAGGNEQYF
>TRBJ1-1|.|.|TRBV3-2
TGTGCCAGCAGCCAATCACCCCGGGCCATGAACACTGAAGCTTTCTTT
CASSQSPRAMNTEAFF
>TRBJ1-3|.|.|TRBV7-9
TGTGCCAGCAGCCCTGGGAGGCTGTGCTCTGGAAACACCATATATTTT
CASSPGRLCSGNTIYF
>TRBJ1-5|many|.|TRBV2
TGTGCCAGCAGTGGGGAGGAGTATAGCAATCAGCCCCAGCATTTT
CASSGEEYSNQPQHF
>TRBJ1-1|.|.|TRBV14
TGTGCCAGCAGCCAGGCCGGAGGGAACACTGAAGCTTTCTTT
CASSQAGGNTEAFF
>TRBJ2-1|many|.|TRBV6-5
TGTGCCAGCAGTCTCGGCGGGGCCCGCTCCTACAATGAGCAGTTCTTC
CASSLGGARSYNEQFF
>TRBJ1-3|.|TRBD1|TRBV20-1
TGCAGTGCTAGTTCAGGGGGGAGCTCTGGAAACACCATATATTTT
CSASSGGSSGNTIYF
>TRBJ2-7|many|TRBD1|TRBV20-1
TGCAGTGCTAGTCGACAGGGAGTGGACTACGAGCAGTACTTC
CSASRQGVDYEQYF
>TRBJ2-2|.|.|TRBV6-5
TGTGCCAGCAGTTATGGTCAAGGACTACCAAACACCGGGGAGCTGTTTTTT
CASSYGQGLPNTGELFF
>TRBJ2-7|.|.|TRBV10-3
TGTGCCATCGAGGCGGAAGGCGGGATTGCACCTCCGTGCTCCTACGAGCAGTACTTC
CAIEAEGGIAPPCSYEQYF
>TRBJ1-5|many|.|TRBV6-1
TGTGCCAGCAGTGAAGGGTACGGGTTACGGCAGCCCCAGCATTTT
CASSEGYGLRQPQHF
>TRBJ2-7|.|TRBD2|TRBV29-1
TGCAGCGTTCGGGGGATAGCGGGAGTTTCTTACGAGCAGTACTTC
CSVRGIAGVSYEQYF
>TRBJ2-6|medium-sized|TRBD1|TRBV24-1
TGTGCCACCAGTGATAGGGACAGCATCCGCTGCCGGGCCAACGTCCTGACTTTC
CATSDRDSIRCRANVLTF
>TRBJ1-4|.|TRBD1|TRBV2
TGTGCCAGCAGGACGGGACAGGGTAATGAAAAACTGTTTTTT
CASRTGQGNEKLFF
>TRBJ1-1|many|TRBD1|TRBV6-5
TGTGCCAGCAGAGGGACAGAAAACACTGAAGCTTTCTTT
CASRGTENTEAFF
>TRBJ1-2|many|TRBD1|TRBV5-8
TGTGCCAGCAGCCTCCAGGGATACAGGGGGCATGGCTACACCTTC
CASSLQGYRGHGYTF
>TRBJ2-4|.|.|TRBV29-1
TGCGGCGTTGTGTCGGGCGGGATGGCCATTCAGTACTTC
CGVVSGGMAIQYF
>TRBJ2-1|many|.|TRBV11-2
TGTGCCAGCAGCTTAGTGCAACTAGCACGTGAGCAGTTCTTC
CASSLVQLAREQFF
>TRBJ2-7|medium-sized|TRBD1|TRBV10-3
TGTGCCATCACCCCGAGCAGGGACAGGGGTTATTACGAGCAGTACTTC
CAITPSRDRGYYEQYF
>TRBJ2-2|.|.|TRBV24-1
TGTGCCACCAGTGATTTGCGCCAGGGTCCCCAGGGCTGTGCGAACACCGGGGAGCTGTTTTTT
CATSDLRQGPQGCANTGELFF
>TRBJ2-3|.|TRBD2|TRBV20-1
TGCAGTGCTGGAGGGACCCTAGCGGGAGACATAGATACGCAGTATTTT
CSAGGTLAGDIDTQYF
>TRBJ1-1|.|.|TRBV2
TGTGCCAGCAGTGAAATGAAGGCAGAAGCTTTCTTT
CASSEMKAEAFF